This is a list of T cell receptor beta chains from one sample in a study of blood T cell repertoires in COVID-19. Measured with immunoSEQ multiplex PCR; TCRdb has only the in-frame clones, and not every one. The data show around 43,000 clones, roughly 80% seen once. The sequenced sample was peripheral blood. These receptors were collected from a human donor in a cohort sampled during active COVID-19. Both conserved end residues are part of each CDR3. D genes are given only for firm matches. Clone size appears in some rows only: once, few, many, or a class for an expanded clone.

TRBV27	TRBD1	.	TRBJ1-2	CAIRQGNYGYTF	TGTGCCATCCGACAGGGCAACTATGGCTACACCTTC
TRBV29-1	.	.	TRBJ2-7	CSAGGHGSYEQYF	TGCAGCGCCGGAGGCCACGGCTCCTACGAGCAGTACTTC
TRBV6-5	.	.	TRBJ2-1	CASSNRRYNEQFF	TGTGCCAGCTCGAACAGGAGATACAATGAGCAGTTCTTC
TRBV30	TRBD2	.	TRBJ2-3	CAWSGGEADTQYF	TGTGCCTGGAGCGGGGGGGAGGCAGATACGCAGTATTTT
TRBV6-5	.	.	TRBJ1-6	CASSYSPTEPPLHF	TGTGCCAGCAGTTACTCACCTACAGAGCCACCCCTCCACTTT
TRBV30	.	once	TRBJ1-5	CAWSREAGQPQHF	TGTGCCTGGAGTAGGGAGGCCGGTCAGCCCCAGCATTTT
TRBV28	.	.	TRBJ1-4	CASSKTGIATNEKLFF	TGTGCCAGCAGCAAAACAGGAATTGCAACTAATGAAAAACTGTTTTTT
TRBV19	TRBD2	.	TRBJ2-1	CASSIFPGLSGSLDEQFF	TGTGCCAGTAGTATTTTCCCCGGACTAAGCGGGAGTCTCGATGAGCAGTTCTTC
TRBV28	.	few	TRBJ2-1	CASSLWAGTYNEQFF	TGTGCCAGCAGTTTATGGGCAGGGACTTACAATGAGCAGTTCTTC
TRBV30	.	.	TRBJ2-7	CAWAGHWSEQYF	TGTGCCTGGGCCGGACATTGGAGCGAGCAGTACTTC